This TCR beta chain came from a study of cytomegalovirus exposure and HLA in healthy donors. Study in general: Findings of an earlier analysis included about 120 million unique TCR beta sequences from roughly 190 million T cells. Study results and caveats: Donors belonging to an Asian-associated ancestry cluster reportedly showed fewer N-insertions in productive TCRs than the 666-donor mean, according to what a later analysis found. Cytomegalovirus association was assigned to approximately 180 TCR beta chains.

As concerns this clone: Antigen: not known.

This CDR3 has 13 amino acids. With 7 bases removed from V and 4 bases from J, the gap between germline ends came to 13 bases. Germline V gives CDR1 MNHEY, CDR2 SMNVEV (reference sequence). Primers: 60 Vbeta forward and 13 Jbeta reverse. Profiling relied on immunoSEQ multiplex PCR, and the TCRdb table lists in-frame clones only, not all of them. The sample carries 100,000 to 150,000 clones, nearly 80% recorded once. This receptor was taken from a male donor in good health and CMV-seronegative. The chain links TRBV27 to TRBJ1-1, with D uncertain. What was sequenced was PBMCs. CDR3 DNA: TGTGCCAGCAAGGAGGGCCCGGGCACTGAAGCTTTCTTT. It encodes CASKEGPGTEAFF.